The 7 T cell receptor beta chains below all came from one sample that was sequenced in a study of radiotherapy plus CTLA-4 blockade in lung cancer. Here immunoSEQ multiplex PCR was the method, and the copy in TCRdb shows in-frame clones only, minus some. Of approximately 28,000 clones detected, more than 60% appear once; the ten largest clones hold under 8%. The material sequenced was peripheral blood, taken from a patient treated with radiotherapy plus ipilimumab. The receptors shown here come from a human donor with non-small cell lung cancer who had stable disease on radiotherapy plus ipilimumab.

This clone was counted once. The chain couples TRBV7-9 to TRBJ1-1; D unclear. CDR3 length equals 14 residues. V was clipped by 3 bases and J by 0 bases, with 8 bases between them. CDR1 and CDR2 from the germline V gene are SEHNR and FQNEAQ (reference sequence). The CDR3 DNA reads as TGTGCCAGCAGCTTCGGCGCCATGAACACTGAAGCTTTCTTT. Its protein product is CASSFGAMNTEAFF.

V gene TRBV2 combines with J gene TRBJ1-5, with unresolved D. CDR1 is SNHLY, CDR2 FYNNEI, per germline. The CDR3 length is 14 residues. V was clipped by 4 bases and J by 0 bases, with 7 bases between them. The CDR3 region has the DNA TGTGCCAGCAGTGTGGGCGATAGCAATCAGCCCCAGCATTTT. Protein: CASSVGDSNQPQHF. The whole variable domain, remainder taken from reference TRBV2 and TRBJ1-5, is EPEVTQTPSHQVTQMGQEVILRCVPISNHLYFYWYRQILGQKVEFLVSFYNNEISEKSEIFDDQFSVERPDGSNFTLKIRSTKLEDSAMYFCASSVGDSNQPQHFGDGTRLSIL.

The chain carries TRBV6-1 and TRBJ1-5; possible D gene TRBD1, 6 bases. V was clipped by 6 bases and J by 9 bases, with 12 bases between them. This CDR3 spans 12 amino acids. Germline V lookup: CDR1 MNHNS, CDR2 SASEGT. The DNA for the CDR3 is TGTGCCAGCAGGGCAGACAGGCCGCCCCAGCATTTT. This codes for CASRADRPPQHF.

A remark on this clone: The final CDR3 position lacks the conserved phenylalanine or tryptophan, pointing to a likely read error. The chain combines TRBV27 with TRBJ2-2, with 8 bases that match TRBD1. Germline CDR1 and CDR2: MNHEY and SMNVEV (reference sequence). This CDR3 is built from 15 residues. J was trimmed by 4 bases and V by 7 bases; bases with no gene match: 8. The CDR3 spells CASTRGRKGTGELFL. Written as DNA, the CDR3 is TGTGCCAGCACCAGGGGGCGAAAGGGCACCGGGGAGCTGTTTCTT.

This chain connects TRBV2 to TRBJ1-1; 8 bases are shared with TRBD1. V was clipped by 9 bases and J by 1 base; unmatched bases: 1. The CDR3 sequence is 12 residues long. CDR1 is SNHLY, CDR2 FYNNEI, per germline. The CDR3: CARGTGNTEAFF. For the CDR3, the DNA is TGTGCCAGAGGGACAGGGAACACTGAAGCTTTCTTT.

This chain links TRBV5-1 with TRBJ1-1, with TRBD1 identical over 8 bases. This CDR3 is built from 15 residues. The V and J ends lost 4 bases and 2 bases, in that order; junction bases with no gene match: 7. Germline lookup yields CDR1 SGHRS and CDR2 YFSETQ. The CDR3 DNA is TGCGCCAGCAGCGACGGACAGGGAGGAAACACTGAAGCTTTCTTT. It yields the protein CASSDGQGGNTEAFF.

The genes are TRBV12-5 and TRBJ2-2, with D perhaps being TRBD1 or TRBD2 (5 bases each). V lost 7 bases and J lost 4, with 13 bases in between. Germline lookup yields CDR1 LGHNT and CDR2 FRNRAP. This CDR3 comprises 14 residues. The CDR3 reads CASAMRGGTGELFF. The CDR3 bases are TGTGCTAGTGCCATGAGGGGTGGCACCGGGGAGCTGTTTTTT. The full variable domain, completed using reference TRBV12-5 and TRBJ2-2, is DARVTQTPRHKVTEMGQEVTMRCQPILGHNTVFWYRQTMMQGLELLAYFRNRAPLDDSGMPKDRFSAEMPDATLATLKIQPSEPRDSAVYFCASAMRGGTGELFFGEGSRLTVL.